The clone carrying this T cell receptor beta chain was counted a single time. Germline CDR1 reads LNHDA; CDR2 reads SQIVND (reference sequence). The CDR3 runs to 13 residues. The germline V and J ends were trimmed by 1 base and 4 bases, with 5 bases remaining between them. In the original processing: Counts of nucleated cells, estimated from reference gene primer amplification, were obtained. Sequencing used immunoSEQ multiplex PCR; TCRdb keeps in-frame clones, though not all of them. V, J and clone size were drawn from that table, and D and trimming were deduced from the DNA. The repertoire has 65,000 to 75,000 clones, around 78% of them found once; the top ten carry around 15%. This sample was included in a study of blood T cell repertoires in COVID-19. Study overall: In each case, the material was cDNA or gDNA derived from T cells, B-cell-depleted T cells, or PBMCs.

This chain joins TRBV19 and TRBJ2-1; possible D gene TRBD1, 5 bases. This receptor was obtained from a human donor in a cohort sampled during active COVID-19. Sequencing was performed on peripheral blood. The CDR3 region is CASSIAGYNEQFF. CDR3 DNA sequence: TGTGCCAGTAGTATAGCAGGGTACAATGAGCAGTTCTTC. The full variable domain, in which reference TRBV19 and TRBJ2-1 provide the parts outside the CDR3, is DGGITQSPKYLFRKEGQNVTLSCEQNLNHDAMYWYRQDPGQGLRLIYYSQIVNDFQKGDIAEGYSVSREKKESFPLTVTSAQKNPTAFYLCASSIAGYNEQFFGPGTRLTVL.